This TCR beta chain derives from a study of blood T cell repertoires in COVID-19. In germline, CDR1 is SQVTM, CDR2 ANQGSEA. V lost 6 bases and J 3 bases, leaving 15 bases between the germline ends. The CDR3 spans 14 residues. Source study methods: Counts of nucleated cells, estimated from reference gene primer amplification, were obtained. Only in-frame clones appear in the TCRdb table, and some are missing; sequencing was by immunoSEQ multiplex PCR. D and trimming come from the DNA, and the V and J calls and clone size come from that table. This sample has 300,000 or so clones, with 89% found just once. Participant age was roughly 18 to 89 years, and participants resided in fewer than 30 US areas. Assignment of participants to cohorts was predicated upon participant-reported clinical history. This clone appeared a few times.

V is TRBV29-1 and J is TRBJ2-1; D is ambiguous. The sequenced sample consisted of PBMCs or T cells enriched from blood (not recorded which). The TCR comes from a woman aged 45 to 65 who had been exposed to COVID-19. The CDR3 loop is CSVHGTIHYNEQFF. CDR3 sequence (DNA): TGCAGCGTCCATGGTACTATCCACTACAATGAGCAGTTCTTC.